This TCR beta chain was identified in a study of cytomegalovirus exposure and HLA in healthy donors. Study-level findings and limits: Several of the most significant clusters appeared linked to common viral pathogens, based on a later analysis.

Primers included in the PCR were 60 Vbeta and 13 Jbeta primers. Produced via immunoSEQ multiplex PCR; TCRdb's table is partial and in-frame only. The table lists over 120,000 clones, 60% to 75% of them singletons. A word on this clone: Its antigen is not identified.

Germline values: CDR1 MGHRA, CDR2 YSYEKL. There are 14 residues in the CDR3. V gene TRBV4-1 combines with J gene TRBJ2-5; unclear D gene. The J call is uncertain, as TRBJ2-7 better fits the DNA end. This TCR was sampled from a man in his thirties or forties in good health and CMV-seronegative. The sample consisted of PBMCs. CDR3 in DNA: TGCGCCAGCAGCCAAGAAGGCCTAGTAAACGAGCAGTACTTC. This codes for CASSQEGLVNEQYF.